This TCR beta chain appears in the sequencing data of a study of blood T cell repertoires in COVID-19. About the study: Nucleic acid was either cDNA or gDNA, and it came from T cells, B-cell-depleted T cells, or PBMCs.

Germline-derived CDR1 and CDR2 are SGHDN and FVKESK. The CDR3 has 16 residues. The V and J ends lost 4 bases and 2 bases respectively, with 15 bases between them. Original processing notes: Amplification of reference gene primers provided the estimated nucleated cell counts. The data were produced by immunoSEQ multiplex PCR, yet TCRdb's version contains in-frame clones alone and is incomplete. V and J calls and clone size are copied from that table; D and trimming were computed from the DNA. The repertoire holds more than 60,000 clones, with 65% to 85% as singletons. This clonotype originated in a man between 60 and 70 years old with active or convalescent COVID-19. The V and J genes are TRBV14 and TRBJ1-3; D uncertain. Sequences were obtained from peripheral blood. CDR3 in amino acids: CASSPRGPGAGNTIYF. For the CDR3, the DNA is TGTGCCAGCAGCCCTCGCGGGCCGGGCGCTGGAAACACCATATATTTT.